This is a list of T cell receptor beta chains from one sample in a study of blood T cell repertoires in COVID-19. TCRdb's copy holds only in-frame clones and misses some; the assay was immunoSEQ multiplex PCR. Of 330,000 or so clones listed, more than 85% were seen once; the top ten hold approximately 18%. Specimen: PBMCs or T cells enriched from blood (not recorded which). These receptors all stem from a woman in her 30s who had recovered from COVID-19. Both conserved end residues are part of each CDR3. Fields, in order: CDR3 protein, CDR3 DNA, CDR3 length, J gene, V gene, D gene, clone size. D genes are given only for firm matches. Clone size is not always given. Where it is, it says once, few, many or a class for expanded clones.

CASSSVTLQGYEQYF | TGTGCCAGCAGCTCCGTGACACTCCAGGGGTACGAGCAGTACTTC | 15 | TRBJ2-7 | TRBV7-2 | NA | few
CSVRSGGDSYEQYF | TGCAGCGTTAGGTCGGGCGGGGACTCCTACGAGCAGTACTTC | 14 | TRBJ2-7 | TRBV29-1 | NA | NA
CASRGTGGANYGYTF | TGTGCCAGCAGGGGGACGGGAGGAGCTAACTATGGCTACACCTTC | 15 | TRBJ1-2 | TRBV28 | NA | NA
CASCLGQGRSPLHF | TGTGCCAGCTGCTTGGGACAGGGGCGGTCACCCCTCCACTTT | 14 | TRBJ1-6 | TRBV6-5 | TRBD1 | NA
CTSSHQGTQYF | TGCACCAGCAGCCACCAGGGGACGCAGTATTTT | 11 | TRBJ2-3 | TRBV1 | NA | NA
CASTSGRLTDTQYF | TGTGCCAGTACCAGCGGGAGGTTAACAGATACGCAGTATTTT | 14 | TRBJ2-3 | TRBV6-5 | TRBD2 | NA
CASSYLYEQYF | TGTGCCAGCAGTTACTTATACGAGCAGTACTTC | 11 | TRBJ2-7 | TRBV6-5 | NA | NA
CASSNLAGAPYEQYF | TGTGCCAGTAGTAATCTAGCGGGGGCCCCCTACGAGCAGTACTTC | 15 | TRBJ2-7 | TRBV19 | TRBD2 | few
CASSLVAGGGELFF | TGTGCCAGCAGCTTAGTAGCGGGGGGCGGGGAGCTGTTTTTT | 14 | TRBJ2-2 | TRBV7-2 | TRBD2 | NA
CASSSRQGNSPLHF | TGTGCCAGCAGCTCCCGACAGGGTAATTCACCCCTCCACTTT | 14 | TRBJ1-6 | TRBV7-2 | TRBD1 | NA
CASSHYVRTSGPEQYF | TGCGCCAGCAGCCATTATGTCAGGACTAGCGGGCCCGAGCAGTACTTC | 16 | TRBJ2-7 | TRBV4-1 | TRBD2 | NA
CAIQGSGYGYTF | TGTGCCATCCAGGGCTCGGGCTATGGCTACACCTTC | 12 | TRBJ1-2 | TRBV10-3 | NA | NA
CASSPAGTGGGEQYF | TGTGCCAGCAGCCCAGCCGGGACAGGGGGTGGGGAGCAGTACTTC | 15 | TRBJ2-7 | TRBV4-2 | TRBD1 | NA
CARSLGLPGGNEQFF | TGTGCCAGAAGCTTGGGGCTCCCGGGTGGCAATGAGCAGTTCTTC | 15 | TRBJ2-1 | TRBV5-3 | NA | NA
CASSPRTGSSGNTIYF | TGTGCCAGCAGCCCCCGGACAGGGAGCTCTGGAAACACCATATATTTT | 16 | TRBJ1-3 | TRBV9 | TRBD1 | NA
CASSNRDSNQPQHF | TGTGCCAGCAGTAACCGGGACAGTAATCAGCCCCAGCATTTT | 14 | TRBJ1-5 | TRBV6-5 | TRBD1 | NA
CASSLYRSEQYF | TGCGCCAGCAGTCTTTACAGATCCGAGCAGTACTTC | 12 | TRBJ2-7 | TRBV5-1 | NA | NA
CASSYTRTSGIMRETQYF | TGTGCCAGCAGTTACACCCGGACTAGCGGGATTATGAGAGAGACCCAGTACTTC | 18 | TRBJ2-5 | TRBV6-2/TRBV6-3 | TRBD2 | NA
CASPASGGPWSTDTQYF | TGTGCCAGTCCTGCAAGCGGGGGGCCCTGGAGCACAGATACGCAGTATTTT | 17 | TRBJ2-3 | TRBV28 | TRBD2 | many
CASSLVASGANTGELFF | TGTGCCAGCAGCTTGGTCGCTAGCGGAGCGAACACCGGGGAGCTGTTTTTT | 17 | TRBJ2-2 | TRBV5-4 | TRBD2 | NA
CASSALPGGMNTEAFF | TGTGCCAGCAGCGCGCTCCCAGGGGGGATGAACACTGAAGCTTTCTTT | 16 | TRBJ1-1 | TRBV7-8 | TRBD1 | once
CASSQDKYYGYTF | TGTGCCAGCAGCCAGGACAAGTACTATGGCTACACCTTC | 13 | TRBJ1-2 | TRBV12-3/TRBV12-4 | NA | NA
CASSSSRGGYTF | NA | 12 | TRBJ1-2 | TRBV12-3/TRBV12-4 | NA | NA
CASSGPQGGNQPQHF | TGTGCCAGTAGTGGTCCCCAGGGGGGCAATCAGCCCCAGCATTTT | 15 | TRBJ1-5 | TRBV19 | TRBD1 | NA
CASSFGPTGTGNTIYF | TGTGCCAGCAGCTTCGGTCCGACAGGGACGGGAAACACCATATATTTT | 16 | TRBJ1-3 | TRBV11-3 | TRBD1 | NA
CASGYTEAFF | TGTGCATCGGGGTACACTGAAGCTTTCTTT | 10 | TRBJ1-1 | TRBV28 | NA | once
CASSLIGTSSPLHF | TGTGCCAGCAGCTTAATTGGGACTAGTTCACCCCTCCACTTT | 14 | TRBJ1-6 | TRBV13 | NA | NA
CASSVGGQGEAFF | TGTGCCAGCAGCGTAGGAGGACAGGGAGAAGCTTTCTTT | 13 | TRBJ1-1 | TRBV9 | TRBD1 | NA
CASSSIDRAPTNTGELFF | TGTGCCAGCAGTTCAATCGACAGGGCACCTACGAACACCGGGGAGCTGTTTTTT | 18 | TRBJ2-2 | TRBV6-2/TRBV6-3 | TRBD1 | NA
CASSFQGYETQYF | TGTGCCAGCAGCTTTCAGGGGTACGAGACCCAGTACTTC | 13 | TRBJ2-5 | TRBV7-2 | NA | NA
CASSLGGAHEKLFF | TGTGCCAGCAGTTTAGGAGGGGCTCATGAAAAACTGTTTTTT | 14 | TRBJ1-4 | TRBV28 | NA | NA
CASSLRSGLDAFF | TGTGCCAGCAGTTTAAGGTCGGGACTAGACGCTTTCTTT | 13 | TRBJ1-1 | TRBV28 | NA | NA